This TCR beta chain is drawn from a study of T cells in Graves' hyperthyroidism and ophthalmopathy. Diagnosis rested on symptoms, serum thyroxine and TRAb, thyroid ultrasound, and orbital computed tomography. Germline CDR1 and CDR2: ENHRY and SYGVKD. CDR3 length: 14 amino acids. The germline V and J ends were trimmed by 5 bases and 3 bases, with 14 bases remaining between them. A word on this clonotype: The antigen is not known.

Notes on the study in general: Most expanded thyroid clonotypes above 0.001 also appeared in blood. Before onset, by a median of around 6.4 months, the model predicted ophthalmopathy.

The TCR beta CDR3 regions underwent amplification using RNA transcripts as the source. RT-PCR in the first round (using the HTBI primer set) targeted the TCR CDR3. TCRdb called the multiplex PCR reads again in MiXCR, with one record for every CDR3 protein. The sample includes about 570,000 distinct CDR3 sequences, about 43% seen only once; the top ten take roughly 20%. This clonotype originated in an adult woman with Graves' disease, either hyperthyroidism or ophthalmopathy (not recorded which). Sequencing was done on a sample of peripheral blood or thyroid tissue (not recorded which). The chain recombines TRBV10-3 with TRBJ2-7; perhaps TRBD1 as D (6 bases). CDR3 residues: CAISQDPGVYEQYF. CDR3 DNA sequence: TGTGCCATCAGTCAAGATCCAGGGGTCTACGAGCAGTACTTC.